This T cell receptor beta chain appears in the sequencing data of a study of CD4 T cells in relation to SARS-CoV-2 and coronaviruses. V lost 5 bases and J lost 4, with 14 bases in between. Looked up from germline, CDR1 is SEHNR and CDR2 is FQNEAQ (reference sequence). CDR3 length: 15 residues. The data were produced by immunoSEQ multiplex PCR, yet TCRdb's version contains in-frame clones alone and is incomplete. Of 37,000 or so clones listed, 70% to 90% are singletons. Naive and memory CD4+ T cells came from enriched cryopreserved PBMCs. The sample comprised memory CD4+ T cells from PBMCs. The origin of this receptor is an adult with COVID-19. The J gene is TRBJ2-2, the V gene TRBV7-9; D uncertain. Here the CDR3 DNA reads TGTGCCAGCAGCCACTGGCCATTGGCCACCGGGGAGCTGTTTTTT. Protein sequence: CASSHWPLATGELFF.